Shown below are 30 T cell receptor beta chains from a single sample sequenced in a study of cytomegalovirus exposure and HLA in healthy donors. PCR was performed using 60 Vbeta and 13 Jbeta primers. Libraries were prepared by immunoSEQ multiplex PCR; TCRdb keeps only in-frame clonotypes and omits some of them. This sample has some 180,000 clones, with 76% found just once. Sequenced input: PBMCs. All receptors come from a woman aged 25-40 years in good health and CMV-seropositive.

The chain's CDR3 is CASSSYSSTDTQYF. CDR3 coding DNA: TGTGCCAGCAGCTCCTACTCTAGCACAGATACGCAGTATTTT. The V call is TRBV11-3, the J call TRBJ2-3; D ambiguous. CDR3 length equals 14 residues. Deletions cut 4 bases from V and 0 bases from J, with 8 bases between. Per the germline V gene, CDR1 is SGHNT and CDR2 is YENEEA.

The V gene is TRBV6-5, the J gene TRBJ2-5, with 8 bases that match TRBD1. The J call may be in error: the DNA end matches TRBJ2-7 better. The germline V gene encodes CDR1 MNHEY and CDR2 SVGAGI. This CDR3 spans 14 amino acids. The CDR3 DNA reads as TGTGCCAGCAGCCCAGGACAGGGCTCCTACGAGCAGTACTTC. Translation: CASSPGQGSYEQYF.

The chain combines TRBV5-6 with TRBJ2-7; 10 bases are a match to TRBD1. The CDR3 length is 14 residues. V trimming: 2 bases; J trimming: 5 bases; junction bases outside the gene matches: 4. The germline gives CDR1 SGHDT, CDR2 YYEEEE. The DNA of the CDR3 is TGTGCCAGCAGCTTAGGACAGGGGGGGAACGAGCAGTACTTC. It specifies CASSLGQGGNEQYF.

This rearrangement joins TRBV5-1 to TRBJ2-5, with 11 positions matching TRBD2. The V gene end was trimmed by 0 bases and the J gene end by 4 bases; junction bases not matched to a gene: 2. This CDR3 has 15 amino acids. The germline gives CDR1 SGHRS, CDR2 YFSETQ. CDR3 nucleotide sequence: TGCGCCAGCAGCTTGGTAGCGGGGGGGAGAGAGACCCAGTACTTC. As protein: CASSLVAGGRETQYF.

V is TRBV5-1 and J is TRBJ2-2, with 9 bases that match TRBD1. The germline V gene has CDR1 SGHRS and CDR2 YFSETQ. The CDR3 totals 16 residues. With 3 bases clipped from V and 0 bases from J, the junction kept 3 bases outside the gene matches. Written as DNA, the CDR3 is TGCGCCAGCAGCTCGGGGACAGGGTCGAACACCGGGGAGCTGTTTTTT. It codes for CASSSGTGSNTGELFF.

In DNA, the CDR3 is TGTGCCAGCATCGGGCTCGGACTAGCGGGGGGGCCGGGAGATACGCAGTATTTT. This encodes CASIGLGLAGGPGDTQYF. V and J are TRBV27 and TRBJ2-3; 15 nucleotides match TRBD2. Germline V gene lookup returns CDR1 MNHEY and CDR2 SMNVEV (reference sequence). V was pared by 7 bases and J by 5 bases, with 13 bases of the junction left unmatched. The CDR3 extends over 18 amino acids.

V gene TRBV7-8 combines with J gene TRBJ2-7, with 7 nucleotides matching TRBD1. CDR3 size: 13 residues. Germline V gene sequence: CDR1 SGHVS, CDR2 FQNEAQ. The ends lost 9 bases at V and 2 bases at J; junction bases unmatched: 7. The CDR3 nucleotides are TGTGCCAGTTCACGCAGGGGGACCTACGAGCAGTACTTC. Encoded protein: CASSRRGTYEQYF.

The V and J genes are TRBV9 and TRBJ1-3; 7 bases are a match to TRBD1. Germline CDR1 and CDR2: SGDLS and YYNGEE. The CDR3 has 18 amino acids. The J segment lost 0 bases and the V segment lost 3 bases, leaving 12 bases of the junction unmatched. The CDR3 region has the DNA TGTGCCAGCAGCGCACTCCGGGACAGTGAGAGCTCTGGAAACACCATATATTTT. Its protein is CASSALRDSESSGNTIYF.

The V gene is TRBV28, the J gene TRBJ2-2; D is perhaps TRBD1 (6 bases). In germline, CDR1 is MDHEN, CDR2 SYDVKM. The CDR3 length is 13 residues. Trimming left V 8 bases short and J 3 bases short, with 10 bases between. CDR3 protein: CASVGTHTGELFF. The CDR3 DNA reads TGTGCCAGCGTCGGGACACACACCGGGGAGCTGTTTTTT. Full variable domain (missing parts from reference TRBV28 and TRBJ2-2): DVKVTQSSRYLVKRTGEKVFLECVQDMDHENMFWYRQDPGLGLRLIYFSYDVKMKEKGDIPEGYSVSREKKERFSLILESASTNQTSMYLCASVGTHTGELFFGEGSRLTVL.

The J gene is TRBJ2-7, the V gene TRBV6-1, with D tentatively TRBD1 (6 bases). V lost 5 bases and J 4 bases, leaving 21 bases between the germline ends. Germline V gives CDR1 MNHNS, CDR2 SASEGT. The CDR3 sequence is 16 residues long. The CDR3 loop is CASSQDRPGVGYEQYF. The CDR3 DNA follows: TGTGCCAGCAGTCAAGACCGGCCAGGGGTTGGATACGAGCAGTACTTC.

The CDR3 here is CASTPRGRGDTQYF. The CDR3 nucleotides are TGCGCCAGCACCCCGCGGGGCCGCGGGGATACGCAGTATTTT. The genes are TRBV10-2 and TRBJ2-3; D perhaps matches TRBD2 (6 bases). Between the trimmed V and J ends, which lost 7 bases and 6 bases, there was a span of 17 bases. Germline V gene data show CDR1 as WSHSY and CDR2 as SAAADI. This CDR3 contains 14 residues.

The rearrangement links TRBV5-1 to TRBJ1-6; 8 nucleotides match TRBD1. The junction had 5 bases not matched to a gene; V was cut back by 4 bases and J by 8 bases. The CDR3 contains 14 residues. Germline CDR1 and CDR2: SGHRS and YFSETQ. CDR3 coding DNA: TGCGCCAGCAGCGTGGACAGGGATGATTCACCCCTCCACTTT. Residues: CASSVDRDDSPLHF.

The chain is built from TRBV10-3 and TRBJ1-1, with D possibly being TRBD1 (5 bases). The CDR3 consists of 14 residues. V lost 6 bases, J lost 3 bases, and 14 bases lay in between. Germline CDR1 reads ENHRY; CDR2 reads SYGVKD. CDR3 protein: CAIRDPTAHTEAFF. The CDR3 DNA is TGTGCCATCAGGGACCCGACAGCGCACACTGAAGCTTTCTTT.

In its sample, this clone was seen once. The gene calls are TRBV10-1 and TRBJ1-4, with D possibly TRBD1 on 6 matching bases. The CDR3 length is 15 residues. In germline, CDR1 is WNHNN, CDR2 SYGVQD (reference sequence). The ends were cut back, 0 bases at V and 8 bases at J, with 13 bases in the middle. The CDR3 bases are TGCGCCAGCAGTGAGTCGGGCAGGGGTAAAGAAAAACTGTTTTTT. Translating it yields CASSESGRGKEKLFF.

The CDR3 DNA is TGTGCCAGCAAAGAACAAAAGTACACTGAAGCTTTCTTT. Protein: CASKEQKYTEAFF. The J gene is TRBJ1-1, the V gene TRBV28; D unresolved. In germline, CDR1 is MDHEN, CDR2 SYDVKM. There are 13 residues in the CDR3. V was clipped by 7 bases and J by 3 bases, with 12 bases between them.

The chain combines TRBV4-2 with TRBJ1-6; unclear D gene. Germline values: CDR1 LGHNA, CDR2 YNFKEQ. This CDR3 is 18 amino acids long. V lost 0 bases and J lost 0, with 12 bases in between. For the CDR3, the DNA is TGTGCCAGCAGCCAAGAACATTCCCGGAGCTCCTATAATTCACCCCTCCACTTT. It is translated as CASSQEHSRSSYNSPLHF.

There are a few counts of this clone. This sequence joins TRBV11-2 and TRBJ1-2, with D unresolved. The CDR3 is 15 residues long. V was trimmed by 2 bases and J by 2 bases, leaving 12 bases between them. Germline V gene data show CDR1 as SGHAT and CDR2 as FQNNGV. CDR3 amino acids: CASSLWEGWNYGYTF. The CDR3 nucleotides are TGTGCCAGCAGCTTATGGGAGGGTTGGAACTATGGCTACACCTTC. The whole variable domain, filled in from reference TRBV11-2 and TRBJ1-2, reads EAGVAQSPRYKIIEKRQSVAFWCNPISGHATLYWYQQILGQGPKLLIQFQNNGVVDDSQLPKDRFSAERLKGVDSTLKIQPAKLEDSAVYLCASSLWEGWNYGYTFGSGTRLTVV.

V usage is TRBV19 and J usage is TRBJ1-5; D unresolved. Germline CDR1 LNHDA, CDR2 SQIVND (reference sequence). The CDR3 runs to 15 residues. V gave up 5 bases and J gave up 0 bases, with 11 bases separating them. The CDR3 reads CASSGLEASNQPQHF. The CDR3 DNA is TGTGCCAGTAGTGGGTTGGAGGCTAGCAATCAGCCCCAGCATTTT. Drawing the rest from reference TRBV19 and TRBJ1-5, the complete variable domain is DGGITQSPKYLFRKEGQNVTLSCEQNLNHDAMYWYRQDPGQGLRLIYYSQIVNDFQKGDIAEGYSVSREKKESFPLTVTSAQKNPTAFYLCASSGLEASNQPQHFGDGTRLSIL.

This chain connects TRBV7-2 to TRBJ2-5; 8 bases are shared with TRBD2. Looked up from germline, CDR1 is SGHTA and CDR2 is FQGNSA. This CDR3 has 15 residues. The V and J ends lost 4 bases and 5 bases, in that order; junction bases with no gene match: 9. The CDR3 DNA is TGTGCCAGCAGCTCCTACGGGGGGGCCGGGGAGACCCAGTACTTC. Protein: CASSSYGGAGETQYF.

The chain couples TRBV30 to TRBJ2-7; possible D gene TRBD1, 5 bases. This CDR3 is built from 14 residues. Trimming shortened V by 0 bases and J by 2 bases, and 11 bases separated the two germline ends. Germline CDR1 reads GTSNPN; CDR2 reads SVGIG (reference sequence). CDR3 region: CAWSVLADTYEQYF. The DNA of the CDR3 is TGTGCCTGGAGTGTACTGGCGGACACCTACGAGCAGTACTTC.

The gene calls are TRBV6-1 and TRBJ1-4; D gene uncertain. The germline CDR1 and CDR2 sequences are MNHNS and SASEGT. CDR3 length: 13 residues. V dropped 2 bases and J dropped 8 bases, with 9 bases sitting between them. CDR3 residues: CASSERTTEKLFF. The CDR3 region has the DNA TGTGCCAGCAGTGAACGAACAACGGAAAAACTGTTTTTT.

The rearrangement uses TRBV28 and TRBJ2-5; 10 nucleotides match TRBD2. The CDR3 spans 14 residues. Germline V CDR1 and CDR2: MDHEN, SYDVKM. Trimming cost V 5 bases and J 4 bases; bases outside gene matches: 4. This CDR3 is CASSSGGAGETQYF. In DNA, the CDR3 is TGTGCCAGCAGTAGCGGGGGGGCCGGAGAGACCCAGTACTTC.

This chain links TRBV6-1 with TRBJ2-2; 9 bases are a match to TRBD1. The trim removed 6 bases at V and 7 bases at J, leaving 3 bases unmatched. The CDR3 is 13 residues long. CDR1 is MNHNS and CDR2 is SASEGT in the germline V gene. The CDR3 DNA is TGTGCCAGCAGGGGACAGGGTCACGGGGAGCTGTTTTTT. Encoded protein: CASRGQGHGELFF.

This clone showed up just a few times. The chain employs TRBV4-3 and TRBJ1-5; D unclear. The V end lost 4 bases, the J end lost 6 bases, and 16 bases lay between the germline ends. This CDR3 has 15 residues. From germline, CDR1 is LGHNA and CDR2 YSLEER. DNA for the CDR3: TGCGCCAGCAGCCCGGACCAGTGGGGAGGTCAGCCCCAGCATTTT. Its translation is CASSPDQWGGQPQHF.

The rearrangement joins TRBV19 to TRBJ2-3, with D possibly TRBD2 on 6 matching bases. Per germline, CDR1 LNHDA and CDR2 SQIVND (reference sequence). This CDR3 is 17 amino acids long. V was cut by 6 bases and J by 0 bases, with 19 bases left in between. The CDR3 DNA sequence: TGTGCCAGTAGGAGGTTCGTGCGGGGAGCTAGCACAGATACGCAGTATTTT. Protein sequence: CASRRFVRGASTDTQYF. Based on the CDR3 plus reference TRBV19 and TRBJ2-3, the full variable domain is DGGITQSPKYLFRKEGQNVTLSCEQNLNHDAMYWYRQDPGQGLRLIYYSQIVNDFQKGDIAEGYSVSREKKESFPLTVTSAQKNPTAFYLCASRRFVRGASTDTQYFGPGTRLTVL.

The genes are TRBV29-1 and TRBJ2-1, with D perhaps matching TRBD2 (6 bases). Germline loops: CDR1 SQVTM, CDR2 ANQGSEA. The CDR3 has 15 amino acids. Trimming left V 4 bases short and J 2 bases short, with 15 bases between. As DNA, the CDR3 is TGCAGCGTTGTCGGCGGGGAAATGGCCTACAATGAGCAGTTCTTC. It translates to CSVVGGEMAYNEQFF.

The V and J genes are TRBV15 and TRBJ2-1; 14 bases fit TRBD2. Germline V gene lookup returns CDR1 LNHNV and CDR2 YYDKDF (reference sequence). Losses at the gene ends were 1 base for V and 2 bases for J; bases not matched to a gene: 4. This CDR3 is 18 amino acids long. The CDR3 here is CATSRGLAGGAPYNEQFF. In DNA, the CDR3 is TGTGCCACCAGCAGAGGACTAGCGGGAGGGGCACCCTACAATGAGCAGTTCTTC.

Only a few counts were recorded for this clone. This chain joins TRBV11-2 and TRBJ2-3; 8 bases agree with TRBD2. Trimming cost V 1 base and J 0 bases; bases outside gene matches: 0. The CDR3 covers 15 residues. Germline V lookup: CDR1 SGHAT, CDR2 FQNNGV. This chain's CDR3 is CASSLGLASTDTQYF. The CDR3 coding sequence is TGTGCCAGCAGCTTAGGACTAGCGAGCACAGATACGCAGTATTTT. The entire variable domain, with the rest obtained from reference TRBV11-2 and TRBJ2-3, is as follows: EAGVAQSPRYKIIEKRQSVAFWCNPISGHATLYWYQQILGQGPKLLIQFQNNGVVDDSQLPKDRFSAERLKGVDSTLKIQPAKLEDSAVYLCASSLGLASTDTQYFGPGTRLTVL.

The chain has TRBV5-1 and TRBJ1-6; TRBD1 is a possible D gene (5 bases). Germline V CDR1 and CDR2: SGHRS, YFSETQ. This CDR3 is 16 amino acids long. Trimming removed 4 bases from V and 0 bases from J, with 11 bases in between. CDR3 loop: CASSQGSSSYNSPLHF. CDR3 bases: TGCGCCAGCAGCCAGGGATCAAGCTCCTATAATTCACCCCTCCACTTT.

This chain links TRBV5-1 with TRBJ2-3; a weak D match, TRBD1 (6 bases). CDR3 length equals 17 residues. Trimming left V 0 bases short and J 1 base short, with 15 bases between. Looked up from germline, CDR1 is SGHRS and CDR2 is YFSETQ. Here the CDR3 reads CASSLGGGPGGTDTQYF. DNA for the CDR3: TGCGCCAGCAGCTTGGGAGGCGGGCCAGGGGGCACAGATACGCAGTATTTT.